The rows below give T cell receptor beta chains drawn from one sample of a study of radiation and T cells in renal cell carcinoma. Sequencing used immunoSEQ multiplex PCR; TCRdb keeps in-frame clones, though not all of them. Here the sample spans roughly 100,000 clones, 80% to 90% being singletons. The sequences come from blood, collected from a patient whose treatment included radiotherapy and nephrectomy. The source of these receptors is a man aged 45-60 years with renal cell carcinoma. Each CDR3 is given without its conserved first and last residue.

v_call cdr3_aa
TRBV18 ASSQTRGYT
TRBV6-4 ASSDLADNEKLF
TRBV7-9 ASSLAGGGTEAF
TRBV6-5 ASSYLRFGTEAF
TRBV15 ATSRDQGGYT
TRBV5-1 ASSLGQASNQPQH
TRBV27 ASSSNSGANVLT
TRBV6-6 ASSSRGLATGEQY
TRBV6-5 ASTWTSQPTGELF
TRBV28 AVPDATNEKLF
TRBV7-9 ASSPPILRGVGRDGYT
TRBV25-1 ASSESDRDRQPQH
TRBV2 ASNRDTSTDTQY